The subject of this entry is one T cell receptor beta chain. Looked up from germline, CDR1 is SGHVS and CDR2 is FNYEAQ. V lost 5 bases to trimming and J lost 7 bases; unmatched junction nucleotides: 7. The CDR3 spans 13 residues. Per the original methods: From reference gene primer amplification, estimates of nucleated cell counts were derived. Method: immunoSEQ multiplex PCR; TCRdb's copy keeps in-frame clones and lacks some. The DNA gave D and trimming, while V, J and clone size come from that table. The sample yields roughly 200,000 clones, roughly 84% seen once. Seattle patients were enrolled while actively infected and followed longitudinally. This entry belongs to a study of blood T cell repertoires in COVID-19. On the study more broadly: Acute and convalescent COVID-19 specimens originated in the United States, Italy and Spain. T cells, B-cell-depleted T cells, or PBMCs provided the cDNA or gDNA that served as material.

This TCR was sampled from a man over 45 with COVID-19, enrolled during active disease. Source material: peripheral blood. J is TRBJ1-2 and V is TRBV7-6, with 7 bases identical to TRBD1. In DNA form, the CDR3 reads TGTGCCAGCAGCCCCACAGGGGAGAGTGGCTACACCTTC. It specifies CASSPTGESGYTF. Based on the CDR3 plus reference TRBV7-6 and TRBJ1-2, the full variable domain is GAGVSQSPRYKVTKRGQDVALRCDPISGHVSLYWYRQALGQGPEFLTYFNYEAQQDKSGLPNDRFSAERPEGSISTLTIQRTEQRDSAMYRCASSPTGESGYTFGSGTRLTVV.